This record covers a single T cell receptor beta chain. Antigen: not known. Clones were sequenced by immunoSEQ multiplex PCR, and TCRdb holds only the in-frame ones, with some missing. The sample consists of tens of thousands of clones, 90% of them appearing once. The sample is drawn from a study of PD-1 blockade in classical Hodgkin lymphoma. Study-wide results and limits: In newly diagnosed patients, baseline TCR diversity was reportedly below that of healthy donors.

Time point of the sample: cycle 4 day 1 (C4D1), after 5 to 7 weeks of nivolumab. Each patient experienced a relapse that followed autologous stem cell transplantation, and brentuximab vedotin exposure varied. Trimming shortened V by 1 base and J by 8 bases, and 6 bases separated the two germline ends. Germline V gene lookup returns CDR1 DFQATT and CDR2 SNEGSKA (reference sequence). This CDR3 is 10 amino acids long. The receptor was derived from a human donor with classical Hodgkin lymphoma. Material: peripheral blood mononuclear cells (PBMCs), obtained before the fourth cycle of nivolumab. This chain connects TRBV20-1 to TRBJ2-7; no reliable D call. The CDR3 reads CSARGVQQYF. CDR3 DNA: TGCAGTGCTAGAGGCGTACAGCAGTACTTC.